The 15 T cell receptor beta chains given below trace back to one sample, sequenced in a study of T cells in Graves' hyperthyroidism and ophthalmopathy. RNA transcripts yielded amplified TCR beta CDR3 regions. HTBI primers were employed in a first-round RT-PCR of the TCR CDR3. TCRdb recomputed calls from the multiplex PCR reads with MiXCR, one row per CDR3 protein. Here the sample spans 560,000 or so distinct CDR3 sequences, nearly 20% being singletons. The sequenced sample consisted of blood. The receptors here all came from a man between 40 and 49 years old with Graves' ophthalmopathy.

This clonotype was counted ten times or more. The chain combines TRBV7-9 with TRBJ2-3; D gene unclear. The length of the CDR3 is 14 residues. V shed 7 bases and J shed 2 bases, with 13 bases lying between them. CDR1 is SEHNR, CDR2 FQNEAQ, per germline (reference sequence). This CDR3 reads CASTGRLDTDTQYF. The CDR3 nucleotides are TGTGCCAGCACCGGTAGGCTCGACACAGATACGCAGTATTTT.

In its sample, this clonotype was seen many times. This chain joins TRBV30 and TRBJ1-2; D is unresolved. The CDR3 has 11 amino acids. V dropped 5 bases and J dropped 5 bases, with 9 bases sitting between them. CDR1 and CDR2 from the germline V gene are GTSNPN and SVGIG (reference sequence). The CDR3 nucleotides are TGTGCCTGGGGTCACGGATATGGCTACACCTTC. Translated: CAWGHGYGYTF.

This clonotype has only a few counts. This chain links TRBV20-1 with TRBJ2-7; TRBD1 agrees at 9 bases. CDR1 is DFQATT, CDR2 SNEGSKA, per germline (reference sequence). CDR3 length equals 16 residues. The trim removed 0 bases at V and 3 bases at J, leaving 9 bases unmatched. The CDR3 nucleotides read TGCAGTGCTAGAGATAATGCCGGACAGGGGTTCTACGAGCAGTACTTC. This encodes CSARDNAGQGFYEQYF.

This clonotype has a count of ten or more. The chain is built from TRBV12-3 or TRBV12-4 and TRBJ1-1; D not resolved. V was trimmed by 3 bases and J by 8 bases, leaving 16 bases between them. The CDR3 runs to 14 residues. In DNA, the CDR3 is TGTGCCAGCAGTTTTACGAGTGGGCGCAACGAAGCTTTCTTT. It is translated as CASSFTSGRNEAFF.

This clonotype was counted once. The gene calls are TRBV28 and TRBJ2-3, with 7 bases that match TRBD2. The V segment lost 4 bases and the J segment 1 base; nucleotides outside the gene matches: 5. Germline values: CDR1 MDHEN, CDR2 SYDVKM. The CDR3 runs 15 residues. Here the CDR3 DNA reads TGTGCCAGCAGTTCGCGGGGGAGTGGCACAGATACGCAGTATTTT. This sequence encodes CASSSRGSGTDTQYF.

The rearrangement joins TRBV6-2 or TRBV6-3 to TRBJ1-5; 8 positions match TRBD1. Germline V gene sequence: CDR1 MNHEY, CDR2 SVGEGT. The CDR3 loop spans 14 amino acids. The V gene end was trimmed by 2 bases and the J gene end by 7 bases; junction bases not matched to a gene: 4. CDR3 nucleotide sequence: TGTGCCAGCAGTTACGGACAGGGCCGACAGCCCCAGCATTTT. Encoded protein: CASSYGQGRQPQHF.

CDR3 DNA: TGTGCCATCAGGGACAACTCTGGAAACACCATATATTTT. Its protein is CAIRDNSGNTIYF. This chain uses TRBV10-3 with TRBJ1-3; D may be TRBD1 (5 bases). Trimming pared 6 bases from V and 0 bases from J, leaving 6 bases between. This CDR3 contains 13 residues. Germline CDR1 is ENHRY and CDR2 is SYGVKD.

This clonotype came up many times. This chain uses TRBV12-3 or TRBV12-4 with TRBJ1-2; 7 bases are shared with TRBD1. The CDR3 is made up of 12 amino acids. V shed 5 bases and J 8 bases; nucleotides not matched to a gene: 5. As DNA, the CDR3 is TGTGCCAGCAGTACCCCGACAGGGGGCTACACCTTC. It translates to CASSTPTGGYTF.

This clonotype was observed at least ten times. This rearrangement joins TRBV3-1 to TRBJ1-1; D is unclear. CDR3 length: 14 residues. Trimming pared 1 base from V and 0 bases from J, leaving 6 bases between. Germline loops: CDR1 LGHDT, CDR2 YNNKEL (reference sequence). In DNA, the CDR3 is TGTGCCAGCAGCCAAGTTACTATGAACACTGAAGCTTTCTTT. Its protein product is CASSQVTMNTEAFF.

This clonotype has a count of ten or more. The chain uses TRBV7-2 and TRBJ2-2; D is perhaps TRBD2 (5 bases). The CDR3 is 15 residues long. Germline values: CDR1 SGHTA, CDR2 FQGNSA. With 5 bases removed from V and 4 bases from J, the gap between germline ends came to 14 bases. CDR3 residues: CASSPVLAATGELFF. In DNA form, the CDR3 reads TGTGCCAGCAGCCCAGTCCTAGCAGCCACCGGGGAGCTGTTTTTT.

The sample holds many counts of this clonotype. This sequence joins TRBV11-2 and TRBJ1-2; D unresolved. CDR1 is SGHAT, CDR2 FQNNGV, per germline. The V gene lost 5 bases and the J gene lost 7 bases, with 17 bases spanning the gap. The CDR3 is 14 amino acids. CDR3 protein: CASSRLVGVTGYTF. The CDR3 DNA reads TGTGCCAGCAGCCGACTCGTTGGGGTTACTGGCTACACCTTC. Full variable domain (remainder filled in from reference TRBV11-2 and TRBJ1-2): EAGVAQSPRYKIIEKRQSVAFWCNPISGHATLYWYQQILGQGPKLLIQFQNNGVVDDSQLPKDRFSAERLKGVDSTLKIQPAKLEDSAVYLCASSRLVGVTGYTFGSGTRLTVV.

This chain connects TRBV9 to TRBJ1-1, with TRBD1 as a possible D gene (5 bases). CDR3 length equals 15 residues. Looked up from germline, CDR1 is SGDLS and CDR2 is YYNGEE. V lost 3 bases, J lost 3 bases, and 15 bases lay in between. CDR3 sequence reads: CASSGLALGDTEAFF. The CDR3 bases are TGTGCCAGCAGCGGCCTAGCTCTAGGGGACACTGAAGCTTTCTTT.

This clonotype was recorded many times. The V gene is TRBV12-3 or TRBV12-4, the J gene TRBJ2-2; tentative D call: TRBD2 (6 bases). The V gene lost 1 base and the J gene lost 6 bases, with 21 bases spanning the gap. This CDR3 is 18 amino acids long. CDR3 sequence reads: CASSLDLVGLRESGELFF. The CDR3 region has the DNA TGTGCCAGCAGTTTAGACCTTGTGGGACTTAGGGAGTCCGGGGAGCTGTTTTTT.

This chain joins TRBV9 and TRBJ1-1; D might be TRBD1 (5 bases). This CDR3 region has 14 residues. The germline V gene encodes CDR1 SGDLS and CDR2 YYNGEE. V lost 0 bases and J lost 5, with 11 bases in between. CDR3 coding DNA: TGTGCCAGCAGCGTAGGTGGCAGGGATACTGAAGCTTTCTTT. This sequence encodes CASSVGGRDTEAFF.

The chain uses TRBV5-6 and TRBJ2-7; TRBD1 is a possible D gene (7 bases). The CDR3 spans 14 residues. Looked up from germline, CDR1 is SGHDT and CDR2 is YYEEEE. V lost 2 bases to trimming and J lost 3 bases, with 12 bases between them. The CDR3 is CASSFRQGGYEQYF. The CDR3 DNA reads as TGTGCCAGCAGCTTTAGACAGGGAGGCTACGAGCAGTACTTC.